These T cell receptor beta chains were read from a single sample in a study of identical twins. TCRdb itself ran the 5' RACE reads through MiXCR, one entry per CDR3 protein. Seen here are a few hundred thousand distinct CDR3 sequences, roughly 8.7% observed once, and the top ten hold about 3%. Another study also made use of these data, one on yellow fever vaccine responses in identical twins.

Input material: CD8+ T cells sorted from blood. These receptors all stem from a woman aged 18-29 years in good health. Both conserved end residues are part of each CDR3. The order of the fields is V gene, D gene, J gene, clone size, CDR3 DNA, CDR3 protein. D genes are given only for firm matches. Only part of the rows carry a size: once, few, many, or a class if the clone is expanded.

TRBV7-9,-,TRBJ2-1,many,TGTGCCAGCAGCCCCCGGGACAAGCCTTACAATGAGCAGTTCTTC,CASSPRDKPYNEQFF
TRBV29-1,TRBD1,TRBJ2-7,many,TGCAGCGCCAACACAGGGGCCTCCTACGAGCAGTACTTC,CSANTGASYEQYF
TRBV7-8,TRBD1,TRBJ2-7,-,TGTGCCAGCAGCGAACACCCGGGACAGGCAGACGAGCAGTACTTC,CASSEHPGQADEQYF
TRBV20-1,-,TRBJ1-5,many,TGCAGTGCTAGAGATCAGTTGGGGAGTCAGCCCCAGCATTTT,CSARDQLGSQPQHF
TRBV4-2,-,TRBJ2-2,-,TGTGCCAGCAGCCAAGCTGGCGGGGAGCTGTTTTTT,CASSQAGGELFF
TRBV7-9,-,TRBJ2-7,many,TGTGCCAGCAGCTTACCAGCCCAGTACGAGCAGTACTTC,CASSLPAQYEQYF
TRBV27,TRBD1,TRBJ2-1,-,TGTGCCAGCGCCTCCCCGGGACAGGTTAGTGTCTACAATGAGCAGTTCTTC,CASASPGQVSVYNEQFF
TRBV5-1,-,TRBJ2-2,-,TGCGCCAGCAGCTTGGATTCCAGTTGGACCGGGGAGCTGTTTTTT,CASSLDSSWTGELFF
TRBV4-1,TRBD1,TRBJ2-7,few,TGCGCCAGCAGCCAAGAAACAGGGGCCCCTGGCGAGCAGTACTTC,CASSQETGAPGEQYF
TRBV7-9,TRBD2,TRBJ2-7,-,TGTGCCAGCAGCCCTAGCGGGACTCTCTACGAGCAGTACTTC,CASSPSGTLYEQYF
TRBV12-3/TRBV12-4,TRBD2,TRBJ2-2,few,TGTGCCAGCAGTGCCGCGGACACGGTGGGACTAGCGGACACCGGGGAGCTGTTTTTT,CASSAADTVGLADTGELFF
TRBV20-1,TRBD1,TRBJ2-7,-,TGCAGTGCTAACTCCTTCACGGGACAGTCCTCCTACGAGCAGTACTTC,CSANSFTGQSSYEQYF
TRBV7-3,-,TRBJ2-7,few,TGTGCCAGCAGCTTAGGTGCGAGGGACGGCTCCTACGAGCAGTACTTC,CASSLGARDGSYEQYF
TRBV12-3/TRBV12-4,TRBD2,TRBJ2-2,many,TGTGCCAGCGGCCTGACTAGCGGGAACACCGGGGAGCTGTTTTTT,CASGLTSGNTGELFF
TRBV30,TRBD1,TRBJ2-2,-,TGTGCCTGGGAAACAGGGGCGTTATCCGGGGAGCTGTTTTTT,CAWETGALSGELFF
TRBV4-3,-,TRBJ2-1,once,TGCGCCAGCAGCCGCGAGGGGGGCCCCAGCTCCTACAATGAGCAGTTCTTC,CASSREGGPSSYNEQFF
TRBV6-2/TRBV6-3,TRBD2,TRBJ2-1,many,TGTGCCAGCAGTTACGGCCTAGCGGGAGGTAATGAGCAGTTCTTC,CASSYGLAGGNEQFF
TRBV5-6,-,TRBJ2-7,few,TGTGCCAGCAGCCCCACCGGGACCAACGAGCAGTACTTC,CASSPTGTNEQYF
TRBV29-1,-,TRBJ2-3,many,TGCAGCGTTGAACTTGTTGGGGAATTGGCTACAGATACGCAGTATTTT,CSVELVGELATDTQYF
TRBV2,-,TRBJ2-6,-,TGTGCCAGCAGCCCCGGACGTTCTGGGGCCAACGTCCTGACTTTC,CASSPGRSGANVLTF
TRBV7-9,-,TRBJ2-3,few,TGTGCCAGCAGCCCTAGGGACCTCTCGGCAGATACGCAGTATTTT,CASSPRDLSADTQYF
TRBV27,-,TRBJ2-7,few,TGTGCCAGCAGTGGGGGGAACCACTACGAGCAGTACTTC,CASSGGNHYEQYF
TRBV28,TRBD1,TRBJ2-4,-,TGTGCCAGCAGTCCCAGGGGGGCCAAAAACATTCAGTACTTC,CASSPRGAKNIQYF
TRBV29-1,TRBD2,TRBJ2-3,many,TGCAGCGTTTCAGCCCTACTAGCGGTTAGCACAGATACGCAGTATTTT,CSVSALLAVSTDTQYF
TRBV20-1,-,TRBJ2-5,few,TGCAGTGCTAGAGATCCGCAGGGAATTCTTTGGCCCCAGTACTTC,CSARDPQGILWPQYF
TRBV6-1,TRBD2,TRBJ2-1,many,TGTGCCAGCTCGCCGGGAGGCACCTACAATGAGCAGTTCTTC,CASSPGGTYNEQFF
TRBV28,-,TRBJ1-2,-,TGTGCCAGCAGTCCCACGGCACTCTATGGCTACACCTTC,CASSPTALYGYTF
TRBV29-1,-,TRBJ2-7,few,TGCAGCGCTCAGGACAGCTACGAGCAGTACTTC,CSAQDSYEQYF
TRBV7-3,TRBD1,TRBJ2-5,-,TGTGCCAGCAGCCCCGGGACAGGGGACGAGACCCAGTACTTC,CASSPGTGDETQYF
TRBV6-2/TRBV6-3,TRBD2,TRBJ2-7,many,TGTGCCAGCAGTTATCTAGCGGGGTTTTACGAGCAGTACTTC,CASSYLAGFYEQYF
TRBV11-1,TRBD1,TRBJ2-1,many,TGTGCCAGCAGCTCCTGGGCTACCGGGACAGGGACCCTATCCTTACAGAATGAGCAGTTCTTC,CASSSWATGTGTLSLQNEQFF
TRBV29-1,-,TRBJ2-5,-,TGCAGCGCCCGAGACTTGTCGGGGACCCAAGAGGCCCAGTACTTC,CSARDLSGTQEAQYF
TRBV3-1,-,TRBJ2-7,-,TGTGCCAGCAGCCAAGATCTTTATATCTGTGGGGGAGTCTACGAGCAGTACTTC,CASSQDLYICGGVYEQYF
TRBV10-3,TRBD2,TRBJ2-2,few,TGTGCTCCATGGAGAAAAAGCGGGGAAATCACCGGGGAGCTGTTTTTT,CAPWRKSGEITGELFF
TRBV10-3,TRBD2,TRBJ2-7,few,TGTGCCATCAGTGAAAGGACGGGGGGGGTCGCCTACGAGCAGTACTTC,CAISERTGGVAYEQYF
TRBV20-1,TRBD2,TRBJ2-3,-,TGCAGTGCTACCAGTGGACTAGCAGAGATCACAGATACGCAGTATTTT,CSATSGLAEITDTQYF
TRBV6-2/TRBV6-3,TRBD1,TRBJ2-2,-,TGTGCCAGCAGCCTAGAACCTGACAGGGCGACCGGGGAGCTGTTTTTT,CASSLEPDRATGELFF
TRBV29-1,-,TRBJ1-2,many,TGCAGCGTTGAAGATACCGAATCGGGCTATGGCTACACCTTC,CSVEDTESGYGYTF
TRBV7-9,TRBD2,TRBJ2-5,few,TGTGCCAGCAGCTTTATGAGCGGGGGGGCCCAAGAGACCCAGTACTTC,CASSFMSGGAQETQYF
TRBV7-8,-,TRBJ1-5,-,TGTGCCAGCAGCTTATACGAGGAAGAAGCGCAGCCCCAGCATTTT,CASSLYEEEAQPQHF